Presented here are 4 T cell receptor beta chains from one specimen sequenced in a study of memory CD4+ T cells and cytomegalovirus serostatus. Single viable CD3+CD4+CD8-CD45RO+ cells were sorted as the memory CD4+ T cells. Clones were read by immunoSEQ multiplex PCR, and TCRdb kept only the in-frame ones, dropping some. The table lists approximately 61,000 clones, around 80% of them singletons. Sequenced: memory CD4+ T cells from blood. The receptors originated from an adult in good health and CMV-seronegative. Some clones in this sample may be carry-over from other donors' samples.

The CDR3 DNA reads TGTGCCACCAGCAGGTTAGGACAGGGAGTTTACAATGAGCAGTTCTTC. Translation: CATSRLGQGVYNEQFF. This chain links TRBV15 with TRBJ2-1; 8 nucleotides align to TRBD1. V was clipped by 3 bases and J by 4 bases; unmatched bases: 8. The length of the CDR3 is 16 residues. Germline V gene lookup returns CDR1 LNHNV and CDR2 YYDKDF (reference sequence).

The genes are TRBV6-1 and TRBJ1-3; D gene uncertain. CDR3 size: 16 residues. CDR1 MNHNS and CDR2 SASEGT come from the germline V gene. Trimming stripped 2 bases from V and 0 bases from J, with 11 bases between. CDR3 sequence (DNA): TGTGCCAGCAGTGAAAATCGCCCCTTCTCTGGAAACACCATATATTTT. This gives the protein CASSENRPFSGNTIYF.

In DNA form, the CDR3 reads TGTGCCAGCAGTGACCCGACTGGAAACACCATATATTTT. Translation: CASSDPTGNTIYF. This chain links TRBV6-1 with TRBJ1-3; D unresolved. CDR3 length equals 13 residues. Germline loops: CDR1 MNHNS, CDR2 SASEGT. The V gene lost 3 bases and the J gene lost 2 bases, with 5 bases spanning the gap.

V gene TRBV20-1 combines with J gene TRBJ2-5; 7 bases map to TRBD2. Germline CDR1 reads DFQATT; CDR2 reads SNEGSKA (reference sequence). With V trimmed by 6 bases and J by 5 bases, 3 bases remained unmatched. The CDR3 has 11 amino acids. This CDR3 is CSALASETQYF. In nucleotides, the CDR3 is TGCAGTGCACTAGCGTCGGAGACCCAGTACTTC.